This T cell receptor beta chain is drawn from a study of T cells after yellow fever vaccination. Details on this clonotype: Its matching antigen is unknown.

Germline V gives CDR1 SGHVS, CDR2 FQNEAQ. The CDR3 contains 14 residues. V shed 5 bases and J shed 8 bases, with 18 bases lying between them. Template-switching 5'RACE yielded the TCR cDNA; a universal primer site and UMIs were added in the process. TCRdb re-called the 5' RACE reads through MiXCR, storing one row per CDR3 protein. The sample includes hundreds of thousands of distinct CDR3 sequences, 21% of them seen just once. Study-wide results and caveats: A large majority of primary-vaccination clones showed up again after the booster (around 96% CD4, around 90% CD8). CD4 and CD8 compartments shared a small share of clonotypes, likely from convergent recombination.

The V and J genes are TRBV7-8 and TRBJ1-2; D not resolved. The source of this sequence is a man aged 18 to 35 who received the YFV17D yellow fever vaccine. The source was PBMCs, collected roughly 20 days after the first yellow fever vaccination. The CDR3 loop is CASSAGLRLGGYTF. CDR3 DNA sequence: TGTGCCAGCAGCGCCGGACTGAGGCTCGGGGGCTACACCTTC.